This TCR beta chain originates from a study of long-term antiretroviral therapy in people with HIV. As regards this clone: Its antigen is currently unknown.

Whole-study findings and limits: Documentation of ART adherence, viral resistance or therapy changes was absent.

Germline CDR1 and CDR2: SGHRS and YFSETQ. The J segment lost 4 bases and the V segment lost 0 bases, leaving 1 base of the junction unmatched. This CDR3 contains 14 residues. Version v3.0 of the immunoSEQ assay ran at survey level. Produced via immunoSEQ multiplex PCR; TCRdb's table is partial and in-frame only. The table lists about 20,000 clones, under 85% of them singletons, with roughly 15% in the top ten. Sequencing was performed on unsorted PBMCs, taken 0.3 years after starting antiretroviral therapy. The chain links TRBV5-1 to TRBJ2-1; 7 nucleotides line up with TRBD1. This receptor was identified in a woman aged 45 to 65 with HIV. CDR3 nucleotides: TGCGCCAGCAGCTTGGGACAGGGATACAATGAGCAGTTCTTC. Translated, it gives CASSLGQGYNEQFF.